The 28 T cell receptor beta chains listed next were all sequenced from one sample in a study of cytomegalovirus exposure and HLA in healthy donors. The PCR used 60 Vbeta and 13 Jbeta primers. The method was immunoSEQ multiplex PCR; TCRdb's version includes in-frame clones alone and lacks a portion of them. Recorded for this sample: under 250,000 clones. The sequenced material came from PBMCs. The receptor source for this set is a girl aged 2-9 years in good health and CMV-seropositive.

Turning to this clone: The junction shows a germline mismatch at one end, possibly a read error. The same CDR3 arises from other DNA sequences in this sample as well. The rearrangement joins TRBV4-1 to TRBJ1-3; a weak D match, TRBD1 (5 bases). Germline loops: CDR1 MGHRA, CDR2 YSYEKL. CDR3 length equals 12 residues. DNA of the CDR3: TGCGCCAGCGCGGGGCGCATGAACACCATATACTTT. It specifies CASAGRMNTIYF.

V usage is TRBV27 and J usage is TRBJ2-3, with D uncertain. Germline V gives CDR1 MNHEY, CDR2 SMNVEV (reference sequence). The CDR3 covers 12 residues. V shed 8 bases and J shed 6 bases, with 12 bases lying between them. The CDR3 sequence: CASPPPRDTQYF. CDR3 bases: TGTGCCAGCCCCCCACCCAGGGATACGCAGTATTTT.

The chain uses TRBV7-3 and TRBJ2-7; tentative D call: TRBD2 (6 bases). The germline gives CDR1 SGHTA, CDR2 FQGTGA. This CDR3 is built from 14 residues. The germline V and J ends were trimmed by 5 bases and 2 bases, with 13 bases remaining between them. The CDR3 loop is CASSLPEGTYEQYF. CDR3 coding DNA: TGTGCCAGCAGCCTCCCGGAGGGTACCTACGAGCAGTACTTC.

The CDR3 reads CASSLRQETQYF. CDR3 bases: TGCGCCAGCAGCTTGCGGCAAGAGACCCAGTACTTC. This rearrangement joins TRBV5-1 to TRBJ2-5, with D uncertain. The length of the CDR3 is 12 residues. V was trimmed by 1 base and J by 2 bases, leaving 3 bases between them. CDR1 is SGHRS, CDR2 YFSETQ, per germline.

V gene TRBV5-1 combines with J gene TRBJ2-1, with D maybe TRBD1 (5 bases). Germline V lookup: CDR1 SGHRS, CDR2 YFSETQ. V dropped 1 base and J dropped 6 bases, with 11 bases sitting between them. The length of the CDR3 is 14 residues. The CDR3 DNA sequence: TGCGCCAGCAGCTTGTTGTGGGGCTTCAATGAGCAGTTCTTC. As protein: CASSLLWGFNEQFF.

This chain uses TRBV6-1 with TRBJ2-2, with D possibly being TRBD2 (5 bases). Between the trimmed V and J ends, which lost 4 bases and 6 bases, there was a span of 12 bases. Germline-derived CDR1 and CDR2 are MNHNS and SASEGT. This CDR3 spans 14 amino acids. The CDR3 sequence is CASSAGIHAGELFF. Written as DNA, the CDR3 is TGTGCCAGCAGTGCCGGGATCCACGCCGGGGAGCTGTTTTTT.

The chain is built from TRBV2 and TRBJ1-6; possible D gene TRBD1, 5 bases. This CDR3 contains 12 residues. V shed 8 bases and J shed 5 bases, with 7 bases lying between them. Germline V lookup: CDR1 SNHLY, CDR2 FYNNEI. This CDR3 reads CASGTDNSPLHF. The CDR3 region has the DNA TGTGCCAGCGGGACTGATAATTCACCCCTCCACTTT.

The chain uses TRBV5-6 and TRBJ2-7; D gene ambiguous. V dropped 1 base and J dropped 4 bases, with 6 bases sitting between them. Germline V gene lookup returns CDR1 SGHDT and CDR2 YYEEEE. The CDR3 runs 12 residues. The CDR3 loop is CASSLSNYEQYF. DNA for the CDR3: TGTGCCAGCAGCTTGTCCAATTACGAGCAGTACTTC.

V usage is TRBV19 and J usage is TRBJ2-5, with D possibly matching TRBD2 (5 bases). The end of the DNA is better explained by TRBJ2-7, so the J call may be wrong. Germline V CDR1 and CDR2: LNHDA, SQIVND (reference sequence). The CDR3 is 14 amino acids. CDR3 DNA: TGTGCCACCGCGCCCTCTAGGAGGACCTACGAGCAGTACTTC. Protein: CATAPSRRTYEQYF.

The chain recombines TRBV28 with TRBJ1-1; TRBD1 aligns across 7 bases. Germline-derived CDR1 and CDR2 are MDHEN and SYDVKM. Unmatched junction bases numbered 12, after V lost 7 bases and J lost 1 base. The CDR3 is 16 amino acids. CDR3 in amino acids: CASTPGEGAKNTEAFF. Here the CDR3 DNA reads TGTGCCAGCACCCCGGGTGAGGGGGCCAAGAACACTGAAGCTTTCTTT.

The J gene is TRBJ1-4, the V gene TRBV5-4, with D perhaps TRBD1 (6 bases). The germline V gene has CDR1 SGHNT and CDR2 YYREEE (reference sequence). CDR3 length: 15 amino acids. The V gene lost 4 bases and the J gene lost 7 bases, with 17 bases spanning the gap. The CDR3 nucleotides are TGTGCCAGCAGCCAGCAAAGGGGGTCAAGTGAAAAACTGTTTTTT. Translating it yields CASSQQRGSSEKLFF. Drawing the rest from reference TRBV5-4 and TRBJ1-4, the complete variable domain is ETGVTQSPTHLIKTRGQQVTLRCSSQSGHNTVSWYQQALGQGPQFIFQYYREEENGRGNFPPRFSGLQFPNYSSELNVNALELDDSALYLCASSQQRGSSEKLFFGSGTQLSVL.

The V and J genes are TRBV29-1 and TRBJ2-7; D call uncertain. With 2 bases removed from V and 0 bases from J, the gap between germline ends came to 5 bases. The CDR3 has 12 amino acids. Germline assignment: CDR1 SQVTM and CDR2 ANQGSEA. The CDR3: CSVEQDSYEQYF. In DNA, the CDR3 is TGCAGCGTTGAACAGGACTCCTACGAGCAGTACTTC.

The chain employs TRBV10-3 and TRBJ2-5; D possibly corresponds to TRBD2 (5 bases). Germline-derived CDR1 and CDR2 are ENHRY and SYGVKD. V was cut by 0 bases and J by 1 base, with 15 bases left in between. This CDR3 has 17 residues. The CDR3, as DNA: TGTGCCATCAGTGAGTCGATTCCCCCCGGGATCCAAGAGACCCAGTACTTC. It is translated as CAISESIPPGIQETQYF.

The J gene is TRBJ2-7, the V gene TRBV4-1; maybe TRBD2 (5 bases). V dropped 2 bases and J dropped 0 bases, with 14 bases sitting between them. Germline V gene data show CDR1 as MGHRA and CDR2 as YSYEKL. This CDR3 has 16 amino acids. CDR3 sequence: CASSQYGSGSSYEQYF. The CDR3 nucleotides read TGCGCCAGCAGCCAATACGGGTCGGGGAGCTCCTACGAGCAGTACTTC.

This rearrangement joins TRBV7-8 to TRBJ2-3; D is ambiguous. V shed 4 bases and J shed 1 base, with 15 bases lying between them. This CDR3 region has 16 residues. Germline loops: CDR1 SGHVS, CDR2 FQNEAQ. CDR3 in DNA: TGTGCCAGCAGCTGGAGCTCTGAGGCGGGCACAGATACGCAGTATTTT. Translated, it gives CASSWSSEAGTDTQYF.

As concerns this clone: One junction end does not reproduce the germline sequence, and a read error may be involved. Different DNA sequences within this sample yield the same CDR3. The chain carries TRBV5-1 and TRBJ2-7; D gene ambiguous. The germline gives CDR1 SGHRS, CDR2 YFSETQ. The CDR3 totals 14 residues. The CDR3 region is CASSLGPANYEQYF. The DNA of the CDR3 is TGCGCCAGTAGCTTGGGCCCAGCGAACTACGAGCAGTACTTC.

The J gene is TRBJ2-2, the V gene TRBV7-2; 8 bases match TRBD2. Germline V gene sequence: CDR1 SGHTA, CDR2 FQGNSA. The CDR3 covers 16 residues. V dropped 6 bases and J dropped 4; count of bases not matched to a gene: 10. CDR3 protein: CASSSGLAGGTGELFF. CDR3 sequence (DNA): TGTGCCAGCAGTTCAGGACTAGCTGGGGGCACCGGGGAGCTGTTTTTT.

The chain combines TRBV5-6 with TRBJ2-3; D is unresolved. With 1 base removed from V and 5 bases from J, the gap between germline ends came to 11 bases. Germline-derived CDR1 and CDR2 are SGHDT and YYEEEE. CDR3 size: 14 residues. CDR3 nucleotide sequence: TGTGCCAGCAGCTTGTTCGTAGCCGAAGATACGCAGTATTTT. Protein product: CASSLFVAEDTQYF.

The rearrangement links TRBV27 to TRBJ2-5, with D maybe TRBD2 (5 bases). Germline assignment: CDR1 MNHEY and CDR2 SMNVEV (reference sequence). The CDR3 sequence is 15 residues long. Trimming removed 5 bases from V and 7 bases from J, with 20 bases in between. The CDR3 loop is CASSEGFPPTGTQYF. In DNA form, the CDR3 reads TGTGCCAGCAGTGAGGGCTTTCCCCCGACGGGGACCCAGTACTTC.

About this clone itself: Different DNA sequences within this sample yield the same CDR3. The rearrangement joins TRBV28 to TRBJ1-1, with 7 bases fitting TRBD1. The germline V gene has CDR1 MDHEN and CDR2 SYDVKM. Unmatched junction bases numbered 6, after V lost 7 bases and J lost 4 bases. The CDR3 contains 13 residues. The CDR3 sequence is CASTLTGVTEAFF. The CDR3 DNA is TGTGCCAGCACCCTCACAGGGGTCACTGAAGCTTTCTTT.

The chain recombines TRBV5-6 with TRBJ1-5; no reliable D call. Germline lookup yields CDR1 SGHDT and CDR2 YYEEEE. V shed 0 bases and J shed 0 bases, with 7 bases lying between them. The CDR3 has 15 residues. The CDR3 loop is CASSLGLYSNQPQHF. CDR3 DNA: TGTGCCAGCAGCTTGGGCCTATATAGCAATCAGCCCCAGCATTTT.

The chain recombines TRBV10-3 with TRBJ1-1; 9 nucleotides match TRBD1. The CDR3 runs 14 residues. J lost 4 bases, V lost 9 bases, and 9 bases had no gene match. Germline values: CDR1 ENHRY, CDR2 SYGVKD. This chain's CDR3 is CAMTQGARGTEAFF. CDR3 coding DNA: TGTGCCATGACACAGGGGGCGCGGGGCACTGAAGCTTTCTTT.

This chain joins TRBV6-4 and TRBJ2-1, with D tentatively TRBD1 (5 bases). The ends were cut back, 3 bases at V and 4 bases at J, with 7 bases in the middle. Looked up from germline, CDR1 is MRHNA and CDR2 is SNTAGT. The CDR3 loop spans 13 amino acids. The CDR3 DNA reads TGTGCCAGCAGTGAGGACAAATACAATGAGCAGTTCTTC. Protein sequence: CASSEDKYNEQFF.

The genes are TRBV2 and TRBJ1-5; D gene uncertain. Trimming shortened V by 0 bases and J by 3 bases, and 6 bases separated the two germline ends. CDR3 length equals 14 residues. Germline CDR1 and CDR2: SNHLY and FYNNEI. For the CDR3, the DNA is TGTGCCAGCAGTGAAGCGAGGTCCAATCAGCCCCAGCATTTT. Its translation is CASSEARSNQPQHF.

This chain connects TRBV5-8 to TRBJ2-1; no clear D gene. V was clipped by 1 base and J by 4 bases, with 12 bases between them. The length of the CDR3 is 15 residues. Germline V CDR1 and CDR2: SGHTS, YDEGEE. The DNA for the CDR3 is TGTGCCAGCAGCTTGATAGGCTTCGGGTACAATGAGCAGTTCTTC. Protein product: CASSLIGFGYNEQFF. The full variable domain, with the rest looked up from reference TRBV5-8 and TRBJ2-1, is EAGVTQSPTHLIKTRGQQATLRCSPISGHTSVYWYQQALGLGLQFLLWYDEGEERNRGNFPPRFSGRQFPNYSSELNVNALELEDSALYLCASSLIGFGYNEQFFGPGTRLTVL.

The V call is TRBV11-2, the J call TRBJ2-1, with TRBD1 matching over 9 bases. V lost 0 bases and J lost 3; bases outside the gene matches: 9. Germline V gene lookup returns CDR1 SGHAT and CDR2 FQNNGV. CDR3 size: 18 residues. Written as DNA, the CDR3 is TGTGCCAGCAGCTTAGATAGCGAAGGGACAGGGATCTACAATGAGCAGTTCTTC. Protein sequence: CASSLDSEGTGIYNEQFF.

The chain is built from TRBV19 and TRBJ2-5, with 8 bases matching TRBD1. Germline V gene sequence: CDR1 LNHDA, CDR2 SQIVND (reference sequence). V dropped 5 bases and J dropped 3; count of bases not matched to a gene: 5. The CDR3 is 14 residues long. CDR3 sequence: CASSQGANKETQYF. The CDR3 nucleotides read TGTGCCAGTAGTCAGGGGGCCAATAAAGAGACCCAGTACTTC.

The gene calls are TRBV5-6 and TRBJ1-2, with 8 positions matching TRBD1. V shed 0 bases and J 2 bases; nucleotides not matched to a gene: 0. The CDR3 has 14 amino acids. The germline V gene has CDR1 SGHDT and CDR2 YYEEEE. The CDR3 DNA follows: TGTGCCAGCAGCTTGGGGACAGGGAACTATGGCTACACCTTC. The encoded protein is CASSLGTGNYGYTF. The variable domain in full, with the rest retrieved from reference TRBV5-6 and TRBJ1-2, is DAGVTQSPTHLIKTRGQQVTLRCSPKSGHDTVSWYQQALGQGPQFIFQYYEEEERQRGNFPDRFSGHQFPNYSSELNVNALLLGDSALYLCASSLGTGNYGYTFGSGTRLTVV.